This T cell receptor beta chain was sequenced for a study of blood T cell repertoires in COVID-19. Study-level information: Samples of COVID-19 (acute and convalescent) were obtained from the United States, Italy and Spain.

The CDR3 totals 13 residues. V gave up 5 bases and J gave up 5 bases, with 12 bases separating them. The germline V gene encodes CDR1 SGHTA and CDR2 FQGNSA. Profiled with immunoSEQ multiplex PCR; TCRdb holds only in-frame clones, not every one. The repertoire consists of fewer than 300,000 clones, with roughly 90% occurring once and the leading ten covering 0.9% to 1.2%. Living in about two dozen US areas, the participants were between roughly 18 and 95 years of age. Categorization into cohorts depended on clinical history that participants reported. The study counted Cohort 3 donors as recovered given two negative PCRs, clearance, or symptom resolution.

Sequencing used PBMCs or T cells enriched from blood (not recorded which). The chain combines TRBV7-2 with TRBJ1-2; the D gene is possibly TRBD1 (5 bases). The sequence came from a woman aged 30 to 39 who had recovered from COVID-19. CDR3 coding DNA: TGTGCCAGCAGCGGGGGGGGTGCGTATGGCTACACCTTC. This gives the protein CASSGGGAYGYTF.